A single sample gave rise to the 8 T cell receptor beta chains below, sequenced in a study of shared clonotypes between healthy human individuals. Produced via immunoSEQ multiplex PCR; TCRdb's table is partial and in-frame only. In the table there are about 2.1 million clones, over 85% of which are singletons. Selected positively for CCR7 and CD45RO-negative, naive CD8 cells excluded terminally differentiated effector memory CD45RA+ cells. Sequenced sample: naive CD8+ T cells from PBMCs. These receptors were taken from a man aged 18 to 30 in good health. Some clones in this sample may be carry-over from other donors' samples.

The genes are TRBV9 and TRBJ2-3; D is uncertain. The germline gives CDR1 SGDLS, CDR2 YYNGEE. The CDR3 sequence is 16 residues long. Trimming shortened V by 2 bases and J by 6 bases, and 19 bases separated the two germline ends. DNA for the CDR3: TGTGCCAGCAGCGTGCTATCGACTCCCCGAGCTGATACGCAGTATTTT. Protein product: CASSVLSTPRADTQYF.

CDR3 in amino acids: CASRLWGVGTEAFF. The CDR3 coding sequence is TGTGCCAGCCGCCTTTGGGGGGTGGGCACTGAAGCTTTCTTT. The genes are TRBV13 and TRBJ1-1; D may be TRBD1 (5 bases). The CDR3 is 14 amino acids. V lost 8 bases and J lost 4, with 17 bases in between. Germline V gene sequence: CDR1 PRHDT, CDR2 FYEKMQ (reference sequence).

V is TRBV6-5 and J is TRBJ1-1, with 8 bases aligning to TRBD1. Trimming cost V 7 bases and J 2 bases; bases outside gene matches: 9. This CDR3 contains 15 residues. Per germline, CDR1 MNHEY and CDR2 SVGAGI. The CDR3 spells CASTPIRGLNTEAFF. CDR3 DNA: TGTGCCAGCACCCCGATCAGGGGGCTAAACACTGAAGCTTTCTTT.

This chain uses TRBV2 with TRBJ1-4; D not certain. The CDR3 spans 10 residues. The V and J ends lost 8 bases and 7 bases respectively, with 5 bases between them. The germline V gene has CDR1 SNHLY and CDR2 FYNNEI. CDR3 nucleotide sequence: TGTGCCAGCGTTTTTGAAAAACTGTTTTTT. Translation: CASVFEKLFF.

The chain links TRBV6-5 to TRBJ2-7; D not certain. The CDR3 sequence is 13 residues long. V was pared by 0 bases and J by 3 bases, with 6 bases between. From germline, CDR1 is MNHEY and CDR2 SVGAGI. DNA of the CDR3: TGTGCCAGCAGTTACTCGCAGCTCTACGAGCAGTACTTC. Protein: CASSYSQLYEQYF.

The chain has TRBV7-3 and TRBJ2-2; D not resolved. Germline CDR1 reads SGHTA; CDR2 reads FQGTGA. Trimming pared 5 bases from V and 4 bases from J, leaving 17 bases between. The CDR3 has 16 residues. The CDR3, as DNA: TGTGCCAGCAGCACACCTCTGACTGGTGGCACCGGGGAGCTGTTTTTT. This encodes CASSTPLTGGTGELFF.

J is TRBJ2-7 and V is TRBV7-8, with TRBD2 as a possible D gene (5 bases). This CDR3 contains 14 residues. Per germline, CDR1 SGHVS and CDR2 FQNEAQ. Trimming took off 7 bases at V and 7 bases at J, with 20 bases between the two ends. The DNA of the CDR3 is TGTGCCAGCACCCCCTCTGCCCGGGAACTGGAGCAGTACTTC. Translated: CASTPSARELEQYF. The full variable domain, rest sourced from reference TRBV7-8 and TRBJ2-7, is GAGVSQSPRYKVAKRGQDVALRCDPISGHVSLFWYQQALGQGPEFLTYFQNEAQLDKSGLPSDRFFAERPEGSVSTLKIQRTQQEDSAVYLCASTPSARELEQYFGPGTRLTVT.

The chain carries TRBV18 and TRBJ2-1, with TRBD2 matching over 8 bases. In germline, CDR1 is KGHSH, CDR2 LQKENI. The CDR3 sequence is 14 residues long. Trimming removed 3 bases from V and 8 bases from J; junction bases left unmatched: 6. Here the CDR3 reads CASSPLEAGDEQFF. CDR3 DNA sequence: TGTGCCAGCTCACCCCTTGAAGCGGGAGATGAGCAGTTCTTC.